Shown below are 14 T cell receptor beta chains from a single sample sequenced in a study of shared clonotypes between healthy human individuals. Using immunoSEQ multiplex PCR, the repertoire was profiled, and TCRdb retains in-frame clones only, with some absent. This sample has hundreds of thousands of clones, with less than 96% found just once. The material sequenced was naive CD4+ T cells sorted from blood. Described subset: CD45RA+ positively selected. The receptors stem from a woman younger than 45 in good health.

The genes are TRBV6-5 and TRBJ1-6, with 7 nucleotides matching TRBD1. The CDR3 covers 16 residues. J was trimmed by 11 bases and V by 4 bases; bases with no gene match: 14. Germline loops: CDR1 MNHEY, CDR2 SVGAGI. CDR3 sequence: CASSSTPDRMRTPLHF. Written as DNA, the CDR3 is TGTGCCAGCAGTTCTACTCCGGACAGGATGCGTACACCCCTCCACTTT.

The chain recombines TRBV10-2 with TRBJ2-7; 10 bases line up with TRBD2. The V gene end was trimmed by 8 bases and the J gene end by 4 bases; junction bases not matched to a gene: 5. This CDR3 region has 13 residues. Germline-derived CDR1 and CDR2 are WSHSY and SAAADI. CDR3 region: CASLTSGIYEQYF. The CDR3 DNA sequence: TGCGCCAGCCTAACTAGCGGGATTTACGAGCAGTACTTC.

V usage is TRBV21-1 and J usage is TRBJ1-1. TRBV21-1 is designated a pseudogene. This CDR3 region has 15 residues. The CDR3: CASGIKSAFIPEAFF. As DNA, the CDR3 is TGTGCCAGCGGTATAAAATCGGCTTTTATCCCTGAAGCTTTCTTT.

The chain uses TRBV28 and TRBJ2-2; perhaps TRBD1 as D (6 bases). Germline V gene data show CDR1 as MDHEN and CDR2 as SYDVKM. The CDR3 covers 15 residues. Trimming removed 7 bases from V and 4 bases from J, with 16 bases in between. CDR3 in amino acids: CASNLQGVGTGELFF. The CDR3 coding sequence is TGTGCCAGCAACCTACAGGGTGTAGGCACCGGGGAGCTGTTTTTT.

This clone showed up just once. The V call is TRBV6-5, the J call TRBJ1-3; no clear D gene. Germline assignment: CDR1 MNHEY and CDR2 SVGAGI. Trimming shortened V by 5 bases and J by 8 bases, and 16 bases separated the two germline ends. The CDR3 is 14 amino acids. The CDR3: CASSHARAVDTIYF. The CDR3 nucleotides read TGTGCCAGCAGTCACGCTCGGGCTGTGGACACCATATATTTT.

The chain recombines TRBV5-6 with TRBJ2-5; 9 positions match TRBD1. After removal of 6 bases from V and 11 bases from J, the junction contained 11 bases not matched to a gene. The germline V gene has CDR1 SGHDT and CDR2 YYEEEE. The CDR3 has 13 residues. CDR3 region: CASTGQGFGEQYF. The CDR3 DNA reads as TGTGCCAGCACCGGACAGGGGTTCGGGGAGCAGTACTTC.

The chain links TRBV5-4 to TRBJ1-1, with D uncertain. There are 12 residues in the CDR3. The ends were cut back, 2 bases at V and 0 bases at J, with 2 bases in the middle. Germline CDR1 and CDR2: SGHNT and YYREEE (reference sequence). In DNA, the CDR3 is TGTGCCAGCAGCTTTATGAACACTGAAGCTTTCTTT. Protein product: CASSFMNTEAFF.

The rearrangement links TRBV5-4 to TRBJ1-2; the D gene is possibly TRBD1 (5 bases). The germline V gene has CDR1 SGHNT and CDR2 YYREEE (reference sequence). The V and J ends lost 4 bases and 4 bases respectively, with 17 bases between them. The CDR3 extends over 15 amino acids. CDR3 sequence reads: CASSVRAGPPYGYTF. The CDR3, as DNA: TGTGCCAGCAGCGTGAGGGCAGGGCCACCCTATGGCTACACCTTC.

This chain uses TRBV28 with TRBJ2-2; D remains unclear. CDR1 is MDHEN and CDR2 is SYDVKM in the germline V gene. Deletions cut 7 bases from V and 2 bases from J, with 8 bases between. The CDR3 spans 13 residues. CDR3 loop: CASNMRNTGELFF. The CDR3 bases are TGTGCCAGCAACATGAGAAACACCGGGGAGCTGTTTTTT.

J is TRBJ1-1 and V is TRBV9; D is unresolved. The germline V gene encodes CDR1 SGDLS and CDR2 YYNGEE. V gave up 4 bases and J gave up 1 base, with 14 bases separating them. The CDR3 totals 15 residues. The CDR3 sequence: CASSPQVGWNTEAFF. CDR3 bases: TGTGCCAGCAGCCCCCAAGTCGGCTGGAACACTGAAGCTTTCTTT.

This clone was recorded only once. V and J are TRBV5-8 and TRBJ2-7; D is unclear. V lost 2 bases and J 0 bases, leaving 21 bases between the germline ends. The germline V gene has CDR1 SGHTS and CDR2 YDEGEE. This CDR3 spans 18 amino acids. CDR3 loop: CASSFSLFSLALSYEQYF. CDR3 DNA: TGTGCCAGCAGCTTTTCTTTATTTTCGCTGGCCCTCTCCTACGAGCAGTACTTC.

V gene TRBV7-8 combines with J gene TRBJ2-2, with D perhaps being TRBD1 or TRBD2 (6 bases each). The CDR3 is 16 residues long. Germline values: CDR1 SGHVS, CDR2 FQNEAQ. The V and J ends lost 1 base and 2 bases respectively, with 11 bases between them. CDR3 loop: CASSLGGGPNTGELFF. The CDR3 DNA sequence: TGTGCCAGCAGCTTAGGAGGGGGGCCTAACACCGGGGAGCTGTTTTTT.

The rearrangement uses TRBV5-4 and TRBJ2-2, with D perhaps assigned TRBD1 or TRBD2 (5 bases each). This CDR3 has 16 amino acids. Deletions cut 6 bases from V and 0 bases from J, with 15 bases between. The germline V gene encodes CDR1 SGHNT and CDR2 YYREEE (reference sequence). CDR3 coding DNA: TGTGCCAGCACCCCTGAGGGGCTCCCGAACACCGGGGAGCTGTTTTTT. The encoded protein is CASTPEGLPNTGELFF.

J is TRBJ2-7 and V is TRBV28, with 9 bases matching TRBD2. The V gene's germline CDR1 is MDHEN and CDR2 SYDVKM. V was clipped by 3 bases and J by 6 bases; unmatched bases: 3. The CDR3 has 13 residues. The CDR3 reads CASSFSGGGEQYF. The CDR3 DNA sequence: TGTGCCAGCAGTTTTAGCGGGGGCGGCGAGCAGTACTTC.